A selection of T cell receptor beta chains follows, all from one sample in a study of metastatic and nonmetastatic thyroid tumors. TCRdb redid the clone calls on the PCR reads using MiXCR. The table lists 85,000 to 95,000 clones, more than 12% of them singletons, with around 3.3% in the top ten. Input material: blood. These receptor sequences come from a female donor with papillary thyroid cancer or a benign thyroid nodule (not recorded which). Some clones in this sample may be carry-over from other donors' samples. Both conserved end residues are part of each CDR3. The D gene is left open where the match is weak. The size field is filled for only some rows; it gives once, few, many or a size class.

V,size,J,D,CDR3,DNA
TRBV6-2/TRBV6-3,many,TRBJ1-1,NA,CASSYTLEGGWTEAFF,TGTGCCAGCAGTTACACCTTGGAGGGGGGATGGACTGAAGCTTTCTTT
TRBV3-1,many,TRBJ1-1,NA,CASSNRGTEAFF,TGTGCCAGCAGCAATAGGGGAACTGAAGCTTTCTTT
TRBV9,NA,TRBJ2-5,NA,CASSVAGKETQYF,TGTGCCAGCAGCGTAGCGGGGAAAGAGACCCAGTACTTC
TRBV28,many,TRBJ1-3,NA,CASNTDSPGNTIYF,TGTGCCAGTAACACAGATTCCCCTGGAAACACCATATATTTT
TRBV20-1,many,TRBJ2-3,TRBD2,CSALAGRTTDTQYF,TGCAGTGCTCTAGCGGGGAGGACCACAGATACGCAGTATTTT
TRBV20-1,few,TRBJ2-3,TRBD2,CSAPIWERGWENTQYF,TGCAGTGCTCCCATTTGGGAGCGGGGCTGGGAGAATACGCAGTATTTT
TRBV3-1,NA,TRBJ1-2,NA,CASSQEAPGTTRGYGYTF,TGTGCCAGCAGCCAAGAAGCTCCCGGGACAACCCGGGGCTATGGCTACACCTTC
TRBV20-1,many,TRBJ1-1,NA,CSARASYSLTEAFF,TGCAGTGCTAGAGCGTCGTACAGCCTCACTGAAGCTTTCTTT
TRBV4-1,many,TRBJ1-3,NA,CASSQFGGGNTIYF,TGCGCCAGCAGCCAATTTGGGGGGGGAAACACCATATATTTT
TRBV6-1,many,TRBJ1-6,NA,CASSAGPYNSPLHF,TGTGCCAGCAGTGCTGGGCCCTATAATTCACCCCTCCACTTT
TRBV7-3,many,TRBJ2-3,TRBD2,CASSATSGGDTQYF,TGTGCCAGCAGCGCAACTAGCGGGGGAGATACGCAGTATTTT
TRBV5-1,many,TRBJ2-5,TRBD1,CASSLGQGRETQYF,TGCGCCAGCAGCCTAGGACAGGGACGAGAGACCCAGTACTTC
TRBV11-2,many,TRBJ1-6,NA,CASSFMPSSRSPLHF,TGTGCCAGCAGCTTCATGCCTTCCTCTAGATCACCCCTCCACTTT
TRBV20-1,many,TRBJ2-2,NA,CSAPANTGELFF,TGCAGTGCTCCCGCGAACACCGGGGAGCTGTTTTTT
TRBV4-2,many,TRBJ2-2,TRBD2,CASSQDARGAGELFF,TGTGCCAGCAGCCAAGATGCCCGGGGGGCCGGGGAGCTGTTTTTT
TRBV3-1,many,TRBJ2-1,TRBD2,CASSPRGGFENEQFF,TGTGCCAGCAGCCCGCGGGGGGGTTTTGAGAATGAGCAGTTCTTC
TRBV9,many,TRBJ1-2,NA,CASSIRDGRWYGYTF,TGTGCCAGCAGCATCCGGGACGGGAGGTGGTATGGCTACACCTTC
TRBV6-1,many,TRBJ1-1,NA,CASTINTEAFF,TGTGCCAGCACTATAAACACTGAAGCTTTCTTT
TRBV19,many,TRBJ2-7,NA,CASSIGGWGEQYF,TGTGCCAGTAGTATTGGGGGTTGGGGCGAGCAGTACTTC
TRBV7-2,NA,TRBJ2-2,TRBD1,CASSLGAGGPEHRGAVF,TGTGCCAGCAGCTTAGGCGCAGGGGGCCCTGAACACCGGGGAGCTGTTTTT
TRBV20-1,many,TRBJ2-7,TRBD1,CSASHDRGEQYF,TGCAGTGCTTCTCACGACAGGGGCGAGCAGTACTTC
TRBV30,many,TRBJ2-7,TRBD1,CAGNRGFVDEQYF,TGTGCCGGAAACAGGGGCTTCGTCGACGAGCAGTACTTC
TRBV11-3,once,TRBJ2-3,TRBD2,CASSRGTSGTDTQYF,TGTGCCAGCAGCAGAGGGACTAGCGGCACAGATACGCAGTATTTT
TRBV6-2/TRBV6-3,many,TRBJ2-4,TRBD1,CASSEPGQTIIAKNIQYF,TGTGCCAGCAGTGAGCCGGGACAGACAATTATAGCCAAAAACATTCAGTACTTC
TRBV6-1,many,TRBJ2-2,NA,CASSEIPNTGELFF,TGTGCCAGCAGTGAAATCCCAAACACCGGGGAGCTGTTTTTT
TRBV11-2,many,TRBJ2-2,NA,CASSFPGLGGPGELFF,TGTGCCAGCAGCTTCCCCGGACTCGGGGGCCCCGGGGAGCTGTTTTTT
TRBV20-1,once,TRBJ1-1,NA,CSARQGTEAFF,TGCAGTGCTAGACAGGGGACTGAAGCTTTCTTT
TRBV20-1,many,TRBJ2-4,NA,CSASPGPPADIQYF,TGCAGTGCTAGCCCGGGACCCCCGGCGGACATTCAGTACTTC
TRBV4-2,many,TRBJ1-6,NA,CASSQEITAYNSPLHF,TGTGCCAGCAGCCAAGAAATTACAGCTTATAATTCACCCCTCCACTTT
TRBV3-1,NA,TRBJ2-5,NA,CASSQEAGTQYF,TGTGCCAGCAGCCAAGAAGCGGGTACCCAGTACTTC
TRBV5-1,many,TRBJ2-6,NA,CASSLVGGGTNVLTF,TGCGCCAGCAGCTTGGTCGGTGGGGGGACCAACGTCCTGACTTTC
TRBV7-8,NA,TRBJ1-2,NA,CASSTPERSFGYTF,TGTGCCAGCAGCACCCCGGAAAGGAGTTTTGGCTACACTTTC
TRBV24-1,many,TRBJ2-3,TRBD2,CATSAASGGSGTTDTQYF,TGTGCCACCAGTGCCGCTAGCGGGGGGTCCGGAACCACAGATACGCAGTATTTT
TRBV5-4,many,TRBJ2-7,NA,CASRRDEGRDEQYF,TGTGCCAGCAGGCGAGACGAAGGACGCGACGAGCAGTACTTC
TRBV20-1,many,TRBJ2-5,NA,CSARSPSETQYF,TGCAGTGCTAGATCCCCATCGGAGACCCAGTACTTC
TRBV3-1,many,TRBJ1-5,NA,CASSPGGEPQHF,TGTGCCAGCAGCCCCGGGGGAGAGCCCCAGCATTTT
TRBV6-1,few,TRBJ2-1,NA,CASSESPFPAYPFDEQFF,TGTGCCAGCAGTGAGTCCCCTTTCCCGGCTTATCCCTTCGATGAGCAGTTCTTC
TRBV6-1,many,TRBJ2-1,TRBD1,CASSELGQAHNEQFF,TGTGCCAGCAGTGAATTAGGACAGGCCCACAATGAGCAGTTCTTC
TRBV7-9,NA,TRBJ1-3,TRBD1,CASSPPGGSGNTIYF,TGTGCCAGCAGCCCCCCAGGGGGCTCTGGAAACACCATATATTTT
TRBV11-2,NA,TRBJ2-7,NA,CASSSVKTRRYTYEQYF,TGTGCCAGCAGTTCCGTTAAGACCCGACGTTATACCTACGAGCAGTACTTC
TRBV5-1,many,TRBJ2-3,NA,CASSLGLKGPTDTQYF,TGCGCCAGCAGCTTGGGACTAAAGGGGCCCACAGATACGCAGTATTTT
TRBV11-1,many,TRBJ1-4,NA,CASSTGGGSQIATNEKLFF,TGTGCCAGCAGTACAGGCGGCGGATCCCAAATTGCAACTAATGAAAAACTGTTTTTT
TRBV6-1,many,TRBJ1-2,NA,CASSGGVEGGGYTF,TGTGCCAGCAGTGGGGGGGTGGAGGGAGGTGGCTACACCTTC
TRBV19,many,TRBJ2-1,NA,CASSAGIAVRYNEQFF,TGTGCCAGTAGTGCAGGAATAGCGGTGCGATACAATGAGCAGTTCTTC
TRBV5-4,many,TRBJ2-3,NA,CAIQTGITDTQYF,TGTGCCATCCAAACAGGGATCACAGATACGCAGTATTTT
TRBV18,many,TRBJ1-2,TRBD1,CASSLTSDRELDGYTF,TGTGCCAGCTCACTAACGTCGGACAGGGAACTGGATGGCTACACCTTC
TRBV4-2,many,TRBJ2-3,TRBD1,CASSLEGTGGILVRHTQYF,TGTGCCAGCAGCCTGGAAGGGACAGGGGGTATTTTGGTAAGGCATACGCAGTATTTT
TRBV12-3/TRBV12-4,many,TRBJ2-5,NA,CASSLAASEETQYF,TGTGCCAGCAGTTTAGCGGCTAGTGAAGAGACCCAGTACTTC
TRBV29-1,many,TRBJ2-2,NA,CSVGQNTGELFF,TGCAGCGTTGGTCAGAACACCGGGGAGCTGTTTTTT
TRBV6-4,few,TRBJ1-5,NA,CASSFVTGPQPQHF,TGTGCCAGCAGTTTCGTGACCGGGCCGCAGCCCCAGCATTTT
TRBV6-1,few,TRBJ2-1,NA,CAGRPWLTAYNEQFF,TGTGCCGGCAGGCCCTGGCTGACTGCCTACAATGAGCAGTTCTTC
TRBV7-2,many,TRBJ1-2,TRBD1,CASSLALDRGWHGYTF,TGTGCCAGCAGCTTAGCCCTGGACAGGGGGTGGCATGGCTACACCTTC
TRBV7-7,many,TRBJ1-4,NA,CASSLGRGGNEKLFF,TGTGCTAGCAGCTTAGGCAGGGGAGGTAATGAAAAACTGTTTTTT
TRBV27,many,TRBJ2-2,NA,CASSLGPGGELFF,TGTGCCAGCAGTTTGGGTCCGGGCGGGGAGCTGTTTTTT
TRBV28,many,TRBJ1-3,NA,CASVRPQSGNTIYF,TGTGCCAGCGTCCGCCCCCAATCTGGAAACACCATATATTTT
TRBV3-1,many,TRBJ2-3,NA,CASSPLGGSTDTQYF,TGTGCCAGCAGCCCATTAGGGGGAAGCACAGATACGCAGTATTTT
TRBV19,many,TRBJ2-1,TRBD2,CATTAGSYNEQFF,TGTGCCACCACAGCGGGGAGCTACAATGAGCAGTTCTTC